These 20 T cell receptor beta chains originate from one sample sequenced in a study of cytomegalovirus exposure and HLA in healthy donors (dated by TCRdb to 2016 to 2017). Libraries were prepared through the immunoSEQ multiplex PCR assay. For the multiplex PCR, a mixture combining 60 forward primers for TCR Vbeta segments and 13 reverse primers for TCR Jbeta segments was used. As stored in TCRdb, this immuneACCESS dataset retains in-frame rearrangements with V and J assigned. A fraction of the clones does not appear; measured against another copy, unresolved V genes explain less than half of the discrepancy, and the remainder lacks a known reason. The sample includes about 80,000 clones, with about 77% observed a single time. The ten largest account for 3.3% of the sample. The sample consisted of PBMCs. These receptors all stem from a man in his fifties or sixties in good health and CMV-seronegative.

This clone was seen more than once but under ten times. The V gene is TRBV10-3, the J gene TRBJ2-4; weak D call: TRBD2 (6 bases). The V gene lost 2 bases and the J gene lost 0 bases, with 8 bases spanning the gap. This CDR3 spans 15 amino acids. Looked up from germline, CDR1 is ENHRY and CDR2 is SYGVKD. The CDR3 DNA follows: TGTGCCATCAGTGAGGGAGGGCTAGCCAAAAACATTCAGTACTTC. It yields the protein CAISEGGLAKNIQYF.

The gene calls are TRBV21-1 and TRBJ2-7; the table's D gene call, TRBD1, was not cross checked with the DNA. TRBV21-1 is a pseudogene. This CDR3 comprises 14 residues. CDR3 sequence: CASTRTTGSYEQYF. The CDR3, as DNA: TGTGCCAGCACTAGGACGACAGGGTCCTACGAGCAGTACTTC.

As to this clone: At one end, the junction sequence differs from germline, possibly due to a read error. V usage is TRBV7-2 and J usage is TRBJ1-6; no definite D call. Germline CDR1 is SGHTA and CDR2 is FQGNSA. This CDR3 spans 17 amino acids. The CDR3 DNA is TGTGCCGGCAGCTTAGACCCGGGTCGCTCCTATAATTCACCCCTCCACTTT. This sequence encodes CAGSLDPGRSYNSPLHF.

This clone was seen a few times. The chain couples TRBV4-2 to TRBJ1-1; the D is unclear. Trimming shortened V by 1 base and J by 0 bases, and 6 bases separated the two germline ends. CDR1 and CDR2 from the germline V gene are LGHNA and YNFKEQ. CDR3 length: 14 residues. The CDR3 reads CASSQAHLNTEAFF. The CDR3 coding sequence is TGTGCCAGCAGCCAAGCACACCTGAACACTGAAGCTTTCTTT.

The chain joins TRBV9 to TRBJ1-1; D is unclear. This CDR3 has 17 residues. Trimming removed 4 bases from V and 2 bases from J, with 21 bases in between. In germline, CDR1 is SGDLS, CDR2 YYNGEE. The CDR3 sequence: CASSPRTGMGGNTEAFF. CDR3 sequence (DNA): TGTGCCAGCAGCCCGAGGACTGGAATGGGAGGAAACACTGAAGCTTTCTTT.

This sequence joins TRBV5-1 and TRBJ1-2; D gene ambiguous. CDR1 is SGHRS and CDR2 is YFSETQ in the germline V gene. Trimming shortened V by 4 bases and J by 6 bases, and 16 bases separated the two germline ends. This CDR3 has 14 amino acids. In DNA form, the CDR3 reads TGCGCCAGCAGCGGAGGGTATGTCTCAGATGGCTACACCTTC. It specifies CASSGGYVSDGYTF.

The chain uses TRBV5-1 and TRBJ2-1; no reliable D call. Germline lookup yields CDR1 SGHRS and CDR2 YFSETQ. V was cut by 8 bases and J by 2 bases, with 17 bases left in between. The CDR3 loop spans 15 amino acids. CDR3 coding DNA: TGCGCCAGACCGCCGTGCCACTTCACCTACAATGAGCAGTTCTTC. Protein sequence: CARPPCHFTYNEQFF.

This clone was detected only a few times. The chain has TRBV6-1 and TRBJ2-7, with D perhaps TRBD1 (6 bases). Trimming cost V 1 base and J 4 bases, with 8 bases left between them. The CDR3 runs 13 residues. Germline V CDR1 and CDR2: MNHNS, SASEGT. CDR3 sequence: CASSEVDRYEQYF. CDR3 bases: TGTGCCAGCAGTGAAGTGGACAGATACGAGCAGTACTTC.

The V gene is TRBV11-2, the J gene TRBJ2-2, with 7 positions matching TRBD1. Per germline, CDR1 SGHAT and CDR2 FQNNGV. This CDR3 is 15 amino acids long. The ends lost 5 bases at V and 1 base at J; junction bases unmatched: 4. The CDR3 DNA reads as TGTGCCAGCAGCCTGGACAGGAGGAACACCGGGGAGCTGTTTTTT. Protein: CASSLDRRNTGELFF. The variable domain in full, completed from reference TRBV11-2 and TRBJ2-2, reads EAGVAQSPRYKIIEKRQSVAFWCNPISGHATLYWYQQILGQGPKLLIQFQNNGVVDDSQLPKDRFSAERLKGVDSTLKIQPAKLEDSAVYLCASSLDRRNTGELFFGEGSRLTVL.

The gene calls are TRBV9 and TRBJ2-1; 9 bases line up with TRBD2. The CDR3 extends over 15 amino acids. Trimming cost V 0 bases and J 7 bases; bases outside gene matches: 5. Per the germline V gene, CDR1 is SGDLS and CDR2 is YYNGEE. CDR3: CASSVVAGVWNEQFF. CDR3 in DNA: TGTGCCAGCAGCGTAGTAGCGGGGGTTTGGAATGAGCAGTTCTTC. Looking up the rest from reference TRBV9 and TRBJ2-1 gives the full variable domain: DSGVTQTPKHLITATGQRVTLRCSPRSGDLSVYWYQQSLDQGLQFLIQYYNGEERAKGNILERFSAQQFPDLHSELNLSSLELGDSALYFCASSVVAGVWNEQFFGPGTRLTVL.

Only a few counts were recorded for this clone. The rearrangement uses TRBV10-3 and TRBJ1-6; D is uncertain. Trimming shortened V by 8 bases and J by 9 bases, and 11 bases separated the two germline ends. The germline V gene has CDR1 ENHRY and CDR2 SYGVKD. CDR3 length: 12 amino acids. The CDR3 DNA is TGTGCCATCGGGAGTTTGGGTTCACCCCTCCACTTT. Translation: CAIGSLGSPLHF.

A single count supports this clone. Here the CDR3 reads CASSLAQPIEQYF. In nucleotides, the CDR3 is TGCGCCAGCAGCTTGGCACAGCCCATCGAGCAGTACTTC. The genes are TRBV5-1 and TRBJ2-7; unclear D gene. The germline V gene has CDR1 SGHRS and CDR2 YFSETQ. The CDR3 sequence is 13 residues long. V shed 0 bases and J shed 6 bases, with 10 bases lying between them.

This chain joins TRBV6-5 and TRBJ1-2; 9 nucleotides match TRBD1. This CDR3 spans 12 amino acids. Germline V gene lookup returns CDR1 MNHEY and CDR2 SVGAGI. V lost 6 bases and J lost 8; bases outside the gene matches: 4. CDR3 sequence: CASRDRGSGYTF. The CDR3 DNA is TGTGCCAGCAGGGACAGGGGTTCGGGCTACACCTTC.

This chain links TRBV7-2 with TRBJ2-3, with D possibly TRBD2 on 6 matching bases. V lost 1 base and J lost 11, with 10 bases in between. Germline V gene sequence: CDR1 SGHTA, CDR2 FQGNSA. The CDR3 is 12 residues long. The CDR3 DNA reads as TGTGCCAGCAGCTTAGAATGGGGAGGGCAGTATTTT. Encoded protein: CASSLEWGGQYF.

The V gene is TRBV2, the J gene TRBJ1-2, with a possible D match to TRBD1 (6 bases). This CDR3 has 12 amino acids. V shed 7 bases and J shed 6 bases, with 12 bases lying between them. The germline V gene has CDR1 SNHLY and CDR2 FYNNEI. The DNA for the CDR3 is TGTGCCAGCAACCGACAGGATGATGGCTACACCTTC. Its protein product is CASNRQDDGYTF.

V is TRBV4-2 and J is TRBJ1-1; maybe TRBD1 (6 bases). CDR1 is LGHNA, CDR2 YNFKEQ, per germline. Trimming pared 0 bases from V and 9 bases from J, leaving 11 bases between. The CDR3 extends over 13 amino acids. The CDR3 sequence: CASSQEVQGKAFF. CDR3 DNA: TGTGCCAGCAGCCAAGAGGTTCAGGGGAAAGCTTTCTTT.

V is TRBV29-1 and J is TRBJ1-1, with 8 bases identical to TRBD1. V shed 4 bases, J shed 3 bases, and the junction held 4 bases outside the gene matches. CDR1 SQVTM and CDR2 ANQGSEA come from the germline V gene. The CDR3 consists of 13 residues. CDR3 sequence: CSVGTGRDTEAFF. DNA for the CDR3: TGCAGCGTTGGGACAGGGAGGGACACTGAAGCTTTCTTT.

The gene calls are TRBV5-1 and TRBJ2-3; TRBD1 matches at 10 bases. The CDR3 runs to 16 residues. From germline, CDR1 is SGHRS and CDR2 YFSETQ. V shed 4 bases, J shed 6 bases, and the junction held 11 bases outside the gene matches. This CDR3 is CASSRVGTGEEDTQYF. The DNA for the CDR3 is TGCGCCAGCAGCCGAGTTGGGACAGGGGAGGAGGATACGCAGTATTTT. Looking up the rest from reference TRBV5-1 and TRBJ2-3 gives the full variable domain: KAGVTQTPRYLIKTRGQQVTLSCSPISGHRSVSWYQQTPGQGLQFLFEYFSETQRNKGNFPGRFSGRQFSNSRSEMNVSTLELGDSALYLCASSRVGTGEEDTQYFGPGTRLTVL.

The genes are TRBV11-1 and TRBJ2-7; tentative D call: TRBD1 (8 bases). The V gene lost 2 bases and the J gene lost 0 bases, with 17 bases spanning the gap. CDR3 length: 17 residues. Germline V CDR1 and CDR2: SGHAT, FQDESV (reference sequence). The CDR3 sequence is CASSLPSGTGRSYEQYF. The CDR3 DNA reads as TGTGCCAGCAGCTTACCCAGCGGGACAGGCCGCTCCTACGAGCAGTACTTC. Looking up the rest from reference TRBV11-1 and TRBJ2-7 gives the full variable domain: EAEVAQSPRYKITEKSQAVAFWCDPISGHATLYWYRQILGQGPELLVQFQDESVVDDSQLPKDRFSAERLKGVDSTLKIQPAELGDSAMYLCASSLPSGTGRSYEQYFGPGTRLTVT.

V and J are TRBV7-6 and TRBJ1-6, with TRBD1 matching over 8 bases. Trimming cost V 5 bases and J 10 bases; bases outside gene matches: 10. Germline lookup yields CDR1 SGHVS and CDR2 FNYEAQ. The CDR3 has 15 residues. This CDR3 reads CASSPRTGMGSPLHF. The CDR3 DNA sequence: TGTGCCAGCAGCCCCCGGACAGGGATGGGCTCACCCCTCCACTTT.